This T cell receptor beta chain was identified in a study of Graves' ophthalmopathy and Graves' hyperthyroidism. The wider study: Ophthalmopathy absent within 18 months of follow-up marked hyperthyroidism as stable.

Amplified material comprised TCR beta CDR3 regions derived from RNA transcripts. RT-PCR in the first round used HTBI primers; a second-round multiplex PCR followed. One entry per CDR3 protein results from TCRdb running MiXCR on the multiplex PCR reads. The data hold over a million distinct CDR3 sequences, with around a third observed a single time. This clonotype was detected a few times. This CDR3 comprises 15 residues. The V end was cut by 1 base, the J end by 2 bases, with 9 bases between. The germline V gene has CDR1 KGHDR and CDR2 SFDVKD. The receptor was derived from an adult man with Graves' hyperthyroidism. Sequencing input: peripheral blood or thyroid tissue (not recorded which). The rearrangement links TRBV24-1 to TRBJ2-3; no firm D call. In DNA, the CDR3 is TGTGCCACCAGTGATTTCGGCCGCCCCACAGATACGCAGTATTTT. It codes for CATSDFGRPTDTQYF.